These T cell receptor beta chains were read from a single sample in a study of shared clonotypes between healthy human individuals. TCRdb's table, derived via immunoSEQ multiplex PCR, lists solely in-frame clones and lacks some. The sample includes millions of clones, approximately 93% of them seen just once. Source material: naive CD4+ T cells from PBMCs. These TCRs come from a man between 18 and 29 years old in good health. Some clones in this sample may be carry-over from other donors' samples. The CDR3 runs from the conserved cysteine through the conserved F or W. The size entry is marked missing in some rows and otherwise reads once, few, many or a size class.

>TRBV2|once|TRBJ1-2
CASSEEVKVPGYTF
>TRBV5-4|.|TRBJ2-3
CASSFGGGSGDTQYF
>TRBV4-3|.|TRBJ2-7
CASSLSTGAYEQYF
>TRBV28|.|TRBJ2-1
CASSLDPGMDEQFF
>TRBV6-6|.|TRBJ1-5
CASKDSNQPQHF
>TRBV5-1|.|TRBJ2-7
CASRPGAQDEQYF
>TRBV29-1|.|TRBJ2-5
CSVGVEAQYF
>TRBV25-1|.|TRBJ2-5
CASSVREAQYF
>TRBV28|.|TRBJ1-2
CASSSPSSYGYTF
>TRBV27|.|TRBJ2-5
CASSARPRTSRWGQETQYF
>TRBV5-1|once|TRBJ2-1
CASSLLGTDSDEQFF
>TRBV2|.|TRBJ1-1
CASSEEGRTGNTEAFF
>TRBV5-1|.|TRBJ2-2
CASSIGGASGELFF
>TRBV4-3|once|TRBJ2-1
CASSQELAGAQFF
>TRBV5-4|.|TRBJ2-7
CASSPGGSPYEQYF
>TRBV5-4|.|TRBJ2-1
CASTSAGSNEQFF
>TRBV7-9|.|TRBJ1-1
CASSQPSTGYTTEAFF
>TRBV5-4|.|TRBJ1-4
CASSSWLAEEKLFF
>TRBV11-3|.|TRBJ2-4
CASSLGRLAGKNIQYF
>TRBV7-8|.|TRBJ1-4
CASSLSGGLGEKLFF
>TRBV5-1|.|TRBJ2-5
CASSSTQETQYF
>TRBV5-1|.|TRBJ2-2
CASSKTGTSVTGELFF
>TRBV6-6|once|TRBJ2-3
CASRGNTQYF
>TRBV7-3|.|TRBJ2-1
CASSLLSTAGHNEQFF